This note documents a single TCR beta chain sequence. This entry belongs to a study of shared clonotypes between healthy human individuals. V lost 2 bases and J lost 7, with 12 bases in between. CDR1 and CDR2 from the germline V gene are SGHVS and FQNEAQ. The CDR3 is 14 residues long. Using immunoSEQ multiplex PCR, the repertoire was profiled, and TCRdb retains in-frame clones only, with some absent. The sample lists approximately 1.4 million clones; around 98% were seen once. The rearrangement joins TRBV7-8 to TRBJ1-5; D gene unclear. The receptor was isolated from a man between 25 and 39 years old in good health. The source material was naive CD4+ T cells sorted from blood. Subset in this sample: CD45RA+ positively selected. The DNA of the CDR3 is TGTGCCAGCAGCTTACGGGGTCTGTGGCAGCCCCAGCATTTT. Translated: CASSLRGLWQPQHF.